This T cell receptor beta chain was profiled in a study of tumor and adjacent non-tumor tissue in lung cancer (dated by TCRdb to the late 2010s). Context from the whole study: The cohort included some twelve adenocarcinoma, 2 squamous cell carcinoma and 1 small cell lung cancer patients. TCRbeta CDR3 sequencing was performed on roughly 27 paired specimens, with one tumor sample and one normal lung sample collected per patient. Bulk TCRbeta repertoires were compared between lung tumor tissue and matched distant non-tumor lung tissue obtained from roughly 16 lung cancer patients. Ages among the approximately 15 patients ranged from about 31 to 80 years, there were around 10 men and 5 women, and disease was at TNM stage I to III. A total of roughly 130 million productive TCRbeta reads were generated by sequencing, corresponding to an average of roughly 4.1 million reads per sample.

Via the germline V gene, CDR1 is MNHNS and CDR2 SASEGT. Trimmed from V: 6 bases; trimmed from J: 10 bases; junction bases lacking a gene match: 8. Including the terminal cysteine and phenylalanine, the CDR3 comprises 13 residues. Just the 39-base CDR3 DNA is kept, in frame starting at base 1. Library preparation was by multiplex PCR. The instrument was an Illumina HiSeq 2500. TCRbeta libraries were constructed through three rounds of nested PCR with primers (Table S4) according to protocols modified from ARM-PCR. Before sequencing, PCR products of 200-500 bp were cut from the gel and purified using the QIAquick gel extraction kit. On the authors' methods: Reads were cleaned with Trimmomatic, merged with FLASH into complete CDR3 sequences, and assigned to V(D)J germline segments with MiTCR. VDJtools was used to compute clonal diversity as the inverse Simpson's index. A read counted as productive if the sequence was in-frame and lacked a premature stop codon. The raw public reads went through TCRdb reprocessing: fastp at Q25, MiXCR clone calling, in-frame beta chains kept. Identical CDR3 proteins give one entry, which carries the most common genes and DNA. These V and J calls rely on TCRdb rather than the paper's analysis. In all, the sample holds tens of thousands of distinct CDR3 sequences, and around 76% of those were seen once. The top ten clones comprise around 43% of the sample.

Study-level results and caveats: The sequencing platform is not named in the methods, and unique molecular identifiers are not mentioned. Significantly higher TCR diversity was found in younger patients, and higher tumor TCR diversity was associated with shorter overall and disease-free survival. Significantly higher TCR diversity (inverse Simpson) was observed in tumor tissue than in normal lung tissue (431.37 vs 166.20, P = 0.0075, Mann-Whitney U test). A significantly larger cumulative share of the repertoire was made up by the top 100 clones in normal lung than in tumor tissue. Only about 15 patients were in the cohort, and the authors stated that larger samples and more detailed clinical data are needed. Peripheral blood was not sequenced, so blood TCRbeta repertoires in these lung cancer patients were not examined.

RNA was isolated from bulk, unsorted tissue, and RNA quality was assessed with a NanoDrop ND-1000 and an Agilent 2100. The normal lung samples consisted of distant non-tumor tissue collected more than 3 cm from the tumor edge. All donors had newly diagnosed lung cancer, had not received prior chemotherapy, and were admitted for thoracic surgery in China between August and November 2014. Patients with previous radiotherapy or chemotherapy, or with another concurrent cancer, were excluded from the study. Surgical tissue pieces of roughly 1-2 cm3 were preserved in RNAlater solution and were kept at -80 degrees C until use. This clonotype was seen many times. Its antigen specificity is not known. No base quality information exists; no much larger clone differs at one position.

The rearranged chain carries TRBV6-1 and TRBJ2-1; the junction holds 8 bases that match TRBD2. The TCR sequence derives from an older man with non-small cell lung cancer. The material sequenced was distant non-tumor lung tissue. This receptor has the CDR3 CASRSGGGNEQFF. The DNA sequence reads TGTGCCAGCAGATCGGGGGGGGGGAACGAGCAGTTCTTC.